The sequence of this T cell receptor (beta chain) was determined in a study of blood T cell repertoires in COVID-19. For the study at large: Some COVID-19 samples were acute and others convalescent; all came from the United States, Italy and Spain. From T cells, B-cell-depleted T cells, or PBMCs came the material, which was cDNA or gDNA.

As processed by the authors: Estimated nucleated cell counts came from reference gene primer amplification. Generated by immunoSEQ multiplex PCR, the TCRdb table keeps only in-frame clones and is missing some. That table gives V, J and clone size, and the DNA gave D and trimming. The data show about 220,000 clones, about three quarters seen once. The CDR3 has 18 amino acids. V lost 0 bases and J lost 5, with 25 bases in between. Germline assignment: CDR1 SQVTM and CDR2 ANQGSEA. This receptor was obtained from a woman in her sixties or seventies with acute or convalescent COVID-19. The sequencing sample was made of peripheral blood. The rearrangement joins TRBV29-1 to TRBJ2-5, with D perhaps matching TRBD2 (6 bases). This chain's CDR3 is CSVEDYARGSVGGETQYF. DNA of the CDR3: TGCAGCGTTGAAGATTATGCCCGGGGCAGCGTAGGAGGGGAGACCCAGTACTTC.